The rows below give T cell receptor beta chains drawn from one sample of a study of T-cell memory formation after mild COVID-19. TCRdb fed the 5' RACE reads into MiXCR, producing one record per CDR3 protein. The sample carries about 90,000 distinct CDR3 sequences, around an eighth recorded once. The sequenced sample was PBMCs or a T cell subset sorted from them (not recorded which). These receptors originate from an adult woman who had mild COVID-19 (a few samples of this study predate the infection). Cell type and time point are not known. CDR3s include the opening cysteine and the closing phenylalanine or tryptophan. The D gene is left open where the match is weak.

14 | TRBJ2-1 | TRBV29-1 | TRBD2 | CSVESSGGLNEQFF
13 | TRBJ1-2 | TRBV12-3/TRBV12-4 | NA | CASSLLMDYGYTF
12 | TRBJ2-5 | TRBV7-6 | NA | CASSSERASQYF
16 | TRBJ2-7 | TRBV7-6 | TRBD1 | CASSLEFEGATGEQYF
15 | TRBJ2-3 | TRBV9 | TRBD2 | CASSGSGSGTDTQYF
13 | TRBJ1-2 | TRBV12-3/TRBV12-4 | NA | CASSSGANYGYTF
12 | TRBJ1-1 | TRBV24-1 | NA | CATSDPDGEAFF
15 | TRBJ1-5 | TRBV11-2 | NA | CASSLGLPSNQPQHF
15 | TRBJ1-4 | TRBV7-8 | TRBD1 | CASSSGTGGGEKLFF
12 | TRBJ2-5 | TRBV15 | NA | CATSRPTETQYF
15 | TRBJ2-3 | TRBV14 | NA | CASSQGDSSTDTQYF
15 | TRBJ1-2 | TRBV6-5 | NA | CASSPGGGSLYGYTF
11 | TRBJ1-1 | TRBV29-1 | NA | CSVVLGPEAFF
15 | TRBJ2-1 | TRBV29-1 | TRBD2 | CSVEGLADNYNEQFF
22 | TRBJ1-2 | TRBV29-1 | NA | CSVEERIGVVDSENQRIYGYTF
15 | TRBJ2-7 | TRBV28 | TRBD1 | CASSIGQGVPYEQYF
16 | TRBJ1-5 | TRBV7-9 | TRBD1 | CASSLSGTGVNQPQHF
19 | TRBJ2-5 | TRBV6-5 | NA | CASSYSKVPILGGVETQYF